The 25 T cell receptor beta chains presented below share a single source sample, sequenced in a study of CD8 T cells in Susac syndrome. An amount of RNA that ranged from about 0.45 to 1 ug was reverse transcribed with random hexamers. TCRdb re-derived calls from the immunoSEQ multiplex PCR reads in MiXCR, one entry per CDR3 protein. The table has about 82,000 distinct CDR3 sequences, approximately 96% seen once. Sequenced: CD8+ T cells from PBMCs. These receptors all come from a human donor with Susac syndrome.

The chain uses TRBV20-1 and TRBJ2-2; 13 positions agree with TRBD2. Trimming at V came to 0 bases and at J to 8 bases, leaving 12 bases not matched to a gene. This CDR3 comprises 18 residues. From germline, CDR1 is DFQATT and CDR2 SNEGSKA (reference sequence). The CDR3 coding sequence is TGCAGTGCTAGAGACCCGCTACTAGCGGGGGGGCTAGGAGGGGAGCTGTTTTTT. This codes for CSARDPLLAGGLGGELFF.

The gene calls are TRBV5-6 and TRBJ1-1; 9 positions match TRBD1. This CDR3 is 18 amino acids long. The J segment lost 3 bases and the V segment lost 3 bases, leaving 15 bases of the junction unmatched. Looked up from germline, CDR1 is SGHDT and CDR2 is YYEEEE. The CDR3 DNA is TGTGCCAGCAGCTACCGGGACAGGGCCCTGGCGGAGTACACTGAAGCTTTCTTT. This sequence encodes CASSYRDRALAEYTEAFF.

The rearrangement joins TRBV6-2 or TRBV6-3 to TRBJ2-7; tentatively, D is TRBD1 (7 bases). The V end lost 6 bases, the J end lost 0 bases, and 21 bases lay between the germline ends. The CDR3 spans 17 residues. CDR1 and CDR2 from the germline V gene are MNHEY and SVGEGT. The CDR3, as DNA: TGTGCCAGCAGCCCAGCGCAGGGAGGACAGGCCTCCTACGAGCAGTACTTC. Its protein is CASSPAQGGQASYEQYF.

The chain couples TRBV2 to TRBJ2-5; 9 bases match TRBD2. Germline trimming cut 6 bases from V and 4 bases from J; bases unmatched to any gene: 3. The germline gives CDR1 SNHLY, CDR2 FYNNEI. This CDR3 contains 13 residues. In DNA form, the CDR3 reads TGTGCCAGCAGGACTAGCGGAGTAGAGACCCAGTACTTC. Its translation is CASRTSGVETQYF.

The chain recombines TRBV20-1 with TRBJ2-6; D is uncertain. V lost 3 bases and J 1 base, leaving 7 bases between the germline ends. From germline, CDR1 is DFQATT and CDR2 SNEGSKA (reference sequence). The CDR3 contains 14 residues. In nucleotides, the CDR3 is TGCAGTGCTAGTGGGGTATCTGGGGCCAACGTCCTGACTTTC. This translates into CSASGVSGANVLTF.

CDR3 loop: CAWSVGPRRLKDYGYTF. In DNA, the CDR3 is TGTGCCTGGAGTGTGGGCCCTAGGCGCTTAAAGGACTATGGCTACACCTTC. The rearrangement links TRBV30 to TRBJ1-2; D remains unclear. Germline loops: CDR1 GTSNPN, CDR2 SVGIG (reference sequence). CDR3 length equals 17 residues. V was cut by 0 bases and J by 3 bases, with 20 bases left in between.

The rearrangement uses TRBV30 and TRBJ2-7, with D possibly being TRBD1 (5 bases). V lost 0 bases, J lost 0 bases, and 15 bases lay in between. CDR3 size: 16 residues. Germline V gene data show CDR1 as GTSNPN and CDR2 as SVGIG (reference sequence). CDR3 sequence reads: CAWSVPSGLSSYEQYF. CDR3 nucleotides: TGTGCCTGGAGTGTACCCTCAGGGCTCAGCTCCTACGAGCAGTACTTC.

J is TRBJ2-5 and V is TRBV13, with a weak D call TRBD1 (6 bases). Trimming took off 0 bases at V and 5 bases at J, with 10 bases between the two ends. Germline V gives CDR1 PRHDT, CDR2 FYEKMQ (reference sequence). The CDR3 runs to 14 residues. The chain's CDR3 is CASSLGGQSETQYF. CDR3 nucleotide sequence: TGTGCCAGCAGCTTAGGAGGACAGAGCGAGACCCAGTACTTC.

Comments on this clonotype: Mismatch with germline at one junction end may stem from a read error. The chain links TRBV5-1 to TRBJ1-1; D not certain. The CDR3 sequence is 11 residues long. CDR1 is SGHRS, CDR2 YFSETQ, per germline. DNA of the CDR3: TGTGCCAGTAGCGAGAACACTGAAGCTTTCTTT. It translates to CASSENTEAFF.

The chain is built from TRBV11-2 and TRBJ1-2; TRBD1 is a possible D gene (5 bases). This CDR3 contains 13 residues. In germline, CDR1 is SGHAT, CDR2 FQNNGV. V was clipped by 2 bases and J by 2 bases, with 6 bases between them. In DNA form, the CDR3 reads TGTGCCAGCAGCTTAAAGGGGAACTATGGCTACACCTTC. It specifies CASSLKGNYGYTF.

The chain recombines TRBV6-5 with TRBJ1-1; 7 positions match TRBD1. With 6 bases clipped from V and 4 bases from J, the junction kept 5 bases outside the gene matches. Germline loops: CDR1 MNHEY, CDR2 SVGAGI. This CDR3 region has 13 residues. The DNA for the CDR3 is TGTGCCAGCAGATACAGGGGAGCCACTGAAGCTTTCTTT. Translation: CASRYRGATEAFF.

This chain joins TRBV20-1 and TRBJ1-1; 10 bases line up with TRBD1. The CDR3 is 14 amino acids. Germline V CDR1 and CDR2: DFQATT, SNEGSKA (reference sequence). Written as DNA, the CDR3 is TGCAGCCCAGGGACAGGGGTTGCGAACACTGAAGCTTTCTTT. Its translation: CSPGTGVANTEAFF.

The count of this clonotype is one. The chain joins TRBV14 to TRBJ1-1; D is possibly TRBD1 (5 bases). Per the germline V gene, CDR1 is SGHDN and CDR2 is FVKESK. The CDR3 runs 16 residues. V was trimmed by 0 bases and J by 0 bases, leaving 11 bases between them. The DNA of the CDR3 is TGTGCCAGCAGCCAAGAAGGGGCCAGGTTGAACACTGAAGCTTTCTTT. Protein product: CASSQEGARLNTEAFF. Filled out from reference TRBV14 and TRBJ1-1, the complete variable domain reads EAGVTQFPSHSVIEKGQTVTLRCDPISGHDNLYWYRRVMGKEIKFLLHFVKESKQDESGMPNNRFLAERTGGTYSTLKVQPAELEDSGVYFCASSQEGARLNTEAFFGQGTRLTVV.

The chain carries TRBV15 and TRBJ2-5; perhaps TRBD2 as D (7 bases). The CDR3 spans 15 residues. Germline V gives CDR1 LNHNV, CDR2 YYDKDF (reference sequence). Trimming stripped 5 bases from V and 5 bases from J, with 18 bases between. The CDR3 DNA is TGTGCCACCAGCCCCCGGGGGGCAGGGTCGGAGACCCAGTACTTC. It codes for CATSPRGAGSETQYF.

The chain links TRBV30 to TRBJ1-1, with D unresolved. CDR3 length equals 17 residues. Deletions cut 3 bases from V and 0 bases from J, with 20 bases between. Germline lookup yields CDR1 GTSNPN and CDR2 SVGIG (reference sequence). CDR3 region: CAWSPDGFMGMNTEAFF. CDR3 sequence (DNA): TGTGCCTGGAGCCCCGACGGGTTTATGGGGATGAACACTGAAGCTTTCTTT.

This chain uses TRBV9 with TRBJ2-3, with 8 bases that match TRBD1. The CDR3 loop spans 17 amino acids. Germline assignment: CDR1 SGDLS and CDR2 YYNGEE. Trimming removed 4 bases from V and 5 bases from J; junction bases left unmatched: 15. The CDR3 nucleotides read TGTGCCAGCAGCAACTCCCCCACGACAGGGGCGGAAGATACGCAGTATTTT. As protein: CASSNSPTTGAEDTQYF.

The chain joins TRBV30 to TRBJ1-2; D is undetermined. Trimming stripped 7 bases from V and 9 bases from J, with 15 bases between. The CDR3 extends over 11 amino acids. The V gene's germline CDR1 is GTSNPN and CDR2 SVGIG (reference sequence). CDR3 bases: TGTGCCTCTGGTCATGGGAGTCGCTACACCTTC. Amino acids: CASGHGSRYTF.

This clonotype was detected only a few times. The V call is TRBV20-1, the J call TRBJ2-7; D ambiguous. CDR1 and CDR2 (germline): DFQATT, SNEGSKA (reference sequence). Trimming left V 4 bases short and J 4 bases short, with 5 bases between. The CDR3 runs to 10 residues. The CDR3 DNA is TGCAGTGCTAAAGAGTACGAGCAGTACTTC. Residues: CSAKEYEQYF.

The V call is TRBV28, the J call TRBJ1-5, with D perhaps matching TRBD1 (6 bases). Germline V gene sequence: CDR1 MDHEN, CDR2 SYDVKM. Trimming shortened V by 4 bases and J by 6 bases, and 16 bases separated the two germline ends. The CDR3 contains 15 residues. CDR3 bases: TGTGCCAGCAGTTCGTCGGGGGCTCCAAGTCAGCCCCAGCATTTT. Amino acids: CASSSSGAPSQPQHF.

The rearrangement joins TRBV20-1 to TRBJ1-5; possible D gene TRBD1, 5 bases. Germline CDR1 and CDR2: DFQATT and SNEGSKA (reference sequence). V lost 5 bases, J lost 0 bases, and 11 bases lay in between. This CDR3 comprises 14 residues. CDR3 in DNA: TGCAGTGCTGGACGACAGAATAGCAATCAGCCCCAGCATTTT. It translates to CSAGRQNSNQPQHF.

This clonotype was seen just once. The chain joins TRBV15 to TRBJ2-7; 9 nucleotides align to TRBD1. The CDR3 length is 13 residues. Trimming cost V 5 bases and J 4 bases; bases outside gene matches: 3. The V gene's germline CDR1 is LNHNV and CDR2 YYDKDF (reference sequence). Written as DNA, the CDR3 is TGTGCCACCAGCGCCGGGACAGGGTACGAGCAGTACTTC. Its translation is CATSAGTGYEQYF.

In its sample, this clonotype was seen once. The chain carries TRBV5-1 and TRBJ1-2, with 8 bases that match TRBD1. The germline gives CDR1 SGHRS, CDR2 YFSETQ. The CDR3 consists of 13 residues. V was pared by 7 bases and J by 2 bases, with 4 bases of the junction left unmatched. CDR3 sequence: CASRRQGNYGYTF. CDR3 bases: TGCGCCAGCCGTAGACAGGGGAACTATGGCTACACCTTC.

The chain couples TRBV20-1 to TRBJ2-5, with 9 nucleotides matching TRBD2. The V gene end was trimmed by 6 bases and the J gene end by 5 bases; junction bases not matched to a gene: 16. Germline V lookup: CDR1 DFQATT, CDR2 SNEGSKA (reference sequence). The CDR3 is made up of 16 amino acids. CDR3 in amino acids: CSAVGSGGPEGETQYF. The CDR3 coding sequence is TGCAGTGCCGTAGGTAGCGGGGGCCCTGAAGGGGAGACCCAGTACTTC.

This chain joins TRBV24-1 and TRBJ2-1; 11 bases are a match to TRBD2. V was clipped by 2 bases and J by 6 bases; unmatched bases: 8. The germline V gene encodes CDR1 KGHDR and CDR2 SFDVKD. The CDR3 has 17 residues. The CDR3, as DNA: TGTGCCACCAGTGATTCCAGACTAGCGGGATCGGGCAATGAGCAGTTCTTC. Protein sequence: CATSDSRLAGSGNEQFF.

The chain employs TRBV10-3 and TRBJ2-5; TRBD2 agrees at 8 bases. CDR1 and CDR2 from the germline V gene are ENHRY and SYGVKD. The CDR3 runs 16 residues. The J segment lost 7 bases and the V segment lost 7 bases, leaving 17 bases of the junction unmatched. For the CDR3, the DNA is TGTGCCATCAATAACCGGGGGGGCACGCCCGAGGGGACCCAGTACTTC. Its translation: CAINNRGGTPEGTQYF.